The clone carrying this T cell receptor (beta chain) was seen only once. The CDR3 is made up of 21 amino acids. Trimming shortened V by 0 bases and J by 0 bases, and 21 bases separated the two germline ends. The sample originates from a study of blood T cells in healthy people across ages. The second PCR ran roughly 7 to 11 cycles with a sample-barcoded 5' primer and J-beta primers. Each CDR3 protein gets one entry after TCRdb re-called the 5' RACE reads with MiXCR. The sample holds approximately 1.5 million distinct CDR3 sequences, about 42% seen once. The material sequenced was blood. The receptor's source is a woman between 18 and 29 years old in good health. The chain is built from TRBV12-3 or TRBV12-4 and TRBJ2-6; a possible D gene is TRBD1 (6 bases). CDR3 protein: CASSLAPGQWVRTSGANVLTF. CDR3 nucleotides: TGTGCCAGCAGTTTAGCGCCCGGACAGTGGGTAAGGACCTCTGGGGCCAACGTCCTGACTTTC.